Below, 22 T cell receptor beta chains from the same sample are listed, as sequenced in a study of T cell responses to AZD1222 COVID-19 vaccine. Profiled with immunoSEQ multiplex PCR; TCRdb holds only in-frame clones, not every one. The sample carries fewer than 300,000 clones, over 90% recorded once. Source: peripheral blood, taken on day 0 of AZD1222 vaccination. The origin of the receptors is an adult in good health.

CDR3 in DNA: TGCGCCAGCAGCCAAGGTCGCCAGGGCGGTTACGAGCAGTACTTC. This codes for CASSQGRQGGYEQYF. This chain links TRBV4-3 with TRBJ2-7; D may be TRBD1 (5 bases). Germline lookup yields CDR1 LGHNA and CDR2 YSLEER. CDR3 length: 15 residues. The ends were cut back, 1 base at V and 4 bases at J, with 14 bases in the middle.

The V gene is TRBV4-2, the J gene TRBJ1-4, with D unclear. The CDR3 is 15 residues long. V gave up 1 base and J gave up 3 bases, with 9 bases separating them. Germline CDR1 reads LGHNA; CDR2 reads YNFKEQ. In nucleotides, the CDR3 is TGTGCCAGCAGCCAAGTCAAGGGCTCTAATGAAAAACTGTTTTTT. Its translation is CASSQVKGSNEKLFF.

The J gene is TRBJ2-7, the V gene TRBV5-4; 11 positions match TRBD1. This CDR3 is built from 14 residues. CDR1 and CDR2 from the germline V gene are SGHNT and YYREEE (reference sequence). The V gene end was trimmed by 2 bases and the J gene end by 6 bases; junction bases not matched to a gene: 4. The CDR3 protein is CASSLPGQGGEQYF. Written as DNA, the CDR3 is TGTGCCAGCAGCTTACCGGGACAGGGGGGCGAGCAGTACTTC.

The chain joins TRBV6-5 to TRBJ2-7, with D possibly TRBD2 on 5 matching bases. Per the germline V gene, CDR1 is MNHEY and CDR2 is SVGAGI. This CDR3 has 14 residues. Trimming removed 8 bases at V and 2 bases at J, with 16 bases between. This CDR3 is CASREGSRAYEQYF. The CDR3 DNA follows: TGTGCCAGCCGAGAGGGCAGCCGAGCCTACGAGCAGTACTTC.

The chain combines TRBV18 with TRBJ2-3; tentative D call: TRBD1 (5 bases). Trimming left V 6 bases short and J 0 bases short, with 7 bases between. Germline V lookup: CDR1 KGHSH, CDR2 LQKENI. This CDR3 has 13 amino acids. DNA of the CDR3: TGTGCCAGCTCGGACATTAGCACAGATACGCAGTATTTT. It yields the protein CASSDISTDTQYF.

J is TRBJ2-7 and V is TRBV24-1; D might be TRBD1 or TRBD2, each matching 6 bases. With 2 bases removed from V and 0 bases from J, the gap between germline ends came to 13 bases. CDR1 and CDR2 from the germline V gene are KGHDR and SFDVKD. This CDR3 is built from 16 residues. The CDR3 spells CATSDSGDTRSYEQYF. The DNA for the CDR3 is TGTGCCACCAGTGATTCGGGGGACACCCGCTCCTACGAGCAGTACTTC.

The J gene is TRBJ1-6, the V gene TRBV27, with 10 positions matching TRBD1. The ends lost 5 bases at V and 3 bases at J; junction bases unmatched: 7. Per the germline V gene, CDR1 is MNHEY and CDR2 is SMNVEV (reference sequence). The CDR3 totals 17 residues. CDR3 bases: TGTGCCAGCAGTATAGACAGGGGGCGAATCTATAATTCACCCCTCCACTTT. Translating gives CASSIDRGRIYNSPLHF.

V is TRBV6-5 and J is TRBJ2-7, with D possibly TRBD2 on 7 matching bases. Germline lookup yields CDR1 MNHEY and CDR2 SVGAGI. V was cut by 5 bases and J by 4 bases, with 15 bases left in between. CDR3 length equals 14 residues. Written as DNA, the CDR3 is TGTGCCAGCAGTCCACGGCGGGGGCTGTACGAGCAGTACTTC. It specifies CASSPRRGLYEQYF.

This clone was observed a single time. V is TRBV5-1 and J is TRBJ1-4, with TRBD1 as a possible D gene (6 bases). CDR1 and CDR2 (germline): SGHRS, YFSETQ. Trimming stripped 0 bases from V and 8 bases from J, with 11 bases between. The CDR3 length is 14 residues. The DNA for the CDR3 is TGCGCCAGCAGCTTGGACCCCGGGGGCGAAAAACTGTTTTTT. This translates into CASSLDPGGEKLFF.

The chain combines TRBV5-1 with TRBJ2-7; D call uncertain. Germline-derived CDR1 and CDR2 are SGHRS and YFSETQ. This CDR3 is 15 amino acids long. V was cut by 4 bases and J by 4 bases, with 18 bases left in between. CDR3 sequence reads: CASSTTISPVYEQYF. CDR3 sequence (DNA): TGCGCCAGCAGCACAACGATTTCGCCGGTTTACGAGCAGTACTTC. The full variable domain, its missing parts supplied by reference TRBV5-1 and TRBJ2-7, is KAGVTQTPRYLIKTRGQQVTLSCSPISGHRSVSWYQQTPGQGLQFLFEYFSETQRNKGNFPGRFSGRQFSNSRSEMNVSTLELGDSALYLCASSTTISPVYEQYFGPGTRLTVT.

The rearrangement links TRBV5-1 to TRBJ1-3; 7 bases line up with TRBD1. CDR3 size: 14 residues. The germline V gene encodes CDR1 SGHRS and CDR2 YFSETQ. V shed 1 base and J 8 bases; nucleotides not matched to a gene: 6. The CDR3 nucleotides are TGCGCCAGCAGCTTGACAGGGGTTGCAGACACCATATATTTT. This sequence encodes CASSLTGVADTIYF. Together with reference TRBV5-1 and TRBJ1-3, the CDR3 gives the full variable domain: KAGVTQTPRYLIKTRGQQVTLSCSPISGHRSVSWYQQTPGQGLQFLFEYFSETQRNKGNFPGRFSGRQFSNSRSEMNVSTLELGDSALYLCASSLTGVADTIYFGEGSWLTVV.

V is TRBV19 and J is TRBJ2-4; TRBD1 agrees at 10 bases. The germline CDR1 and CDR2 sequences are LNHDA and SQIVND (reference sequence). This CDR3 contains 14 residues. The trim removed 4 bases at V and 7 bases at J, leaving 4 bases unmatched. The CDR3 region is CASSRQGAGNIQYF. The CDR3, as DNA: TGTGCCAGTAGTAGACAGGGGGCCGGGAACATTCAGTACTTC.

The chain combines TRBV3-1 (or the pseudogene TRBV3-2) with TRBJ1-2; D is ambiguous. Deletions cut 4 bases from V and 4 bases from J, with 16 bases between. Germline V gene sequence: CDR1 LGHDT, CDR2 YNNKEL (reference sequence). The CDR3 consists of 15 residues. The CDR3 nucleotides are TGTGCCAGCAGCCCTCTATCGGGCGGAGCCTATGGCTACACCTTC. Its protein product is CASSPLSGGAYGYTF.

The V gene is TRBV19, the J gene TRBJ1-6, with 7 nucleotides matching TRBD1. The CDR3 totals 14 residues. Germline values: CDR1 LNHDA, CDR2 SQIVND (reference sequence). V shed 6 bases, J shed 8 bases, and the junction held 7 bases outside the gene matches. CDR3 DNA sequence: TGTGCCAGTAGGATCGACAGGGCAGATTCACCCCTCCACTTT. Encoded protein: CASRIDRADSPLHF.

The J gene is TRBJ1-2, the V gene TRBV29-1; D ambiguous. Trimming cost V 6 bases and J 4 bases, with 9 bases left between them. The length of the CDR3 is 11 residues. Germline V gene sequence: CDR1 SQVTM, CDR2 ANQGSEA. As DNA, the CDR3 is TGCAGCGTGTCCGCAAGCTATGGCTACACCTTC. Its translation: CSVSASYGYTF.

V gene TRBV6-2 or TRBV6-3 combines with J gene TRBJ2-7, with D unresolved. Germline CDR1 reads MNHEY; CDR2 reads SVGEGT. V gave up 0 bases and J gave up 3 bases, with 6 bases separating them. The CDR3 has 13 amino acids. The CDR3 protein is CASSYSRSYEQYF. CDR3 in DNA: TGTGCCAGCAGTTACTCCAGGAGCTACGAGCAGTACTTC.

In this sample, this clone turned up once. V and J are TRBV7-9 and TRBJ1-1; perhaps TRBD1 as D (5 bases). V lost 5 bases and J lost 1, with 11 bases in between. The germline V gene encodes CDR1 SEHNR and CDR2 FQNEAQ (reference sequence). The CDR3 runs to 14 residues. In nucleotides, the CDR3 is TGTGCCAGCAGCCCGCGAACAGGGAACACTGAAGCTTTCTTT. It encodes CASSPRTGNTEAFF.

The CDR3 here is CASSLKQGSIETQYF. The CDR3 DNA sequence: TGCGCCAGCAGCCTAAAACAGGGTTCCATAGAGACCCAGTACTTC. This chain connects TRBV5-1 to TRBJ2-5; tentative D call: TRBD1 (6 bases). This CDR3 spans 15 amino acids. Looked up from germline, CDR1 is SGHRS and CDR2 is YFSETQ. V gave up 4 bases and J gave up 4 bases, with 17 bases separating them. Supplemented by reference TRBV5-1 and TRBJ2-5, the full variable domain reads KAGVTQTPRYLIKTRGQQVTLSCSPISGHRSVSWYQQTPGQGLQFLFEYFSETQRNKGNFPGRFSGRQFSNSRSEMNVSTLELGDSALYLCASSLKQGSIETQYFGPGTRLLVL.

This sequence joins TRBV7-9 and TRBJ2-7; 7 bases agree with TRBD1. The trim removed 5 bases at V and 1 base at J, leaving 11 bases unmatched. This CDR3 is built from 16 residues. Germline-derived CDR1 and CDR2 are SEHNR and FQNEAQ (reference sequence). Written as DNA, the CDR3 is TGTGCCAGCAGCCCAAGGGGGCTAGCCGAATCCTACGAGCAGTACTTC. It translates to CASSPRGLAESYEQYF.

This chain connects TRBV15 to TRBJ2-2; TRBD2 aligns across 13 bases. This CDR3 spans 16 amino acids. V lost 3 bases to trimming and J lost 2 bases; unmatched junction nucleotides: 0. The germline V gene encodes CDR1 LNHNV and CDR2 YYDKDF (reference sequence). CDR3 DNA: TGTGCCACCAGCAGGGGACTAGCGGGAAACACCGGGGAGCTGTTTTTT. This sequence encodes CATSRGLAGNTGELFF.

The chain uses TRBV28 and TRBJ1-2; D possibly corresponds to TRBD1 (5 bases). CDR3 length equals 16 residues. From germline, CDR1 is MDHEN and CDR2 SYDVKM. Trimming removed 5 bases at V and 3 bases at J, with 19 bases between. CDR3 protein: CASSPNEGRVDYGYTF. Here the CDR3 DNA reads TGTGCCAGCAGTCCCAATGAGGGCAGGGTTGACTATGGCTACACCTTC.

This rearrangement joins TRBV19 to TRBJ1-4, with D maybe TRBD1 (5 bases). This CDR3 has 15 amino acids. The V and J ends lost 4 bases and 1 base respectively, with 10 bases between them. The germline CDR1 and CDR2 sequences are LNHDA and SQIVND (reference sequence). The CDR3 DNA reads TGTGCCAGTAGTAGGGGGAAAGGAACTAATGAAAAACTGTTTTTT. Residues: CASSRGKGTNEKLFF.